The clone carrying this TCR beta chain was detected ten times or more. J gave up 8 bases and V 5 bases, and 8 bases lay outside the gene matches. The CDR3 length is 14 residues. The data were obtained in a study of identical twins. Via MiXCR, TCRdb re-called the 5' RACE reads, giving one row per CDR3 protein. The sample comprises 260,000 or so distinct CDR3 sequences, approximately 8% of which are singletons, and under 6.5% rests with the top ten. These data are also associated with another study on yellow fever vaccine responses in identical twins.

The sequenced material came from CD8+ T cells sorted from blood. The receptor's source is a woman between 18 and 29 years old in good health. The chain combines TRBV12-3 or TRBV12-4 with TRBJ2-1; 8 nucleotides agree with TRBD1. CDR3 sequence: CASSPTGVLDEQFF. The CDR3 region has the DNA TGTGCCAGCAGTCCGACAGGGGTTTTGGATGAGCAGTTCTTC.